The following is a T cell receptor beta chain sequence with its context. No antigen is known for it. This sample is drawn from a study of CD8+ T cells in alopecia areata. Overall study: Administration of oral tofacitinib to treated patients was at 5 to 10 mg twice daily. Study-wide results and limits: In patients, TCRs were shared less clearly than in mice, and HLA may possibly be involved. Tofacitinib significantly lowered scalp clonality and expanded CD8+ clones among the top 100.

Extracted RNA was reverse transcribed into cDNA, the sequencing template. Sequencing used immunoSEQ multiplex PCR; TCRdb keeps in-frame clones, though not all of them. The top ten clones hold around 10% of a sample with about 99,000 clones, 85% to 90% of them seen once. The sample's treatment: oral pan-JAK inhibitor, 5-10 mg twice daily. With 2 bases clipped from V and 3 bases from J, the junction kept 4 bases outside the gene matches. Germline values: CDR1 MNHEY, CDR2 SMNVEV (reference sequence). There are 15 residues in the CDR3. Sequencing was performed on CD8+ T cells sorted from blood, taken at approximately week 31, from a patient treated with tofacitinib. This TCR was sampled from a human donor with alopecia areata. The chain carries TRBV27 and TRBJ2-1; 7 bases are a match to TRBD2. The CDR3 loop is CASSLGASGYNEQFF. In DNA form, the CDR3 reads TGTGCCAGCAGTTTAGGGGCTAGCGGCTACAATGAGCAGTTCTTC.